Below, one T cell receptor (beta chain) is given with its context. Researchers took RNA transcripts and amplified TCR beta CDR3 regions from them. HTBI primers primed a first-round RT-PCR, and a second-round multiplex PCR followed. Using its own MiXCR run on the multiplex PCR reads, TCRdb lists one record per CDR3 protein. The table records about 740,000 distinct CDR3 sequences, roughly 40% of them present only once. This entry comes from a study of Graves' ophthalmopathy and Graves' hyperthyroidism. The V gene's germline CDR1 is SGHTA and CDR2 FQGTGA. The CDR3 has 16 residues. V shed 1 base and J shed 2 bases, with 14 bases lying between them.

The sequencing input was peripheral blood. This TCR derives from an adult man with Graves' ophthalmopathy. The chain carries TRBV7-3 and TRBJ2-5; D may match TRBD1 or TRBD2 (5 bases each). The chain's CDR3 is CASSLIGAGRQETQYF. The CDR3 DNA reads TGTGCCAGCAGCTTAATCGGGGCAGGCCGACAAGAGACCCAGTACTTC.